The entry that follows covers one T cell receptor beta chain sequence. The antigen is undetermined. V dropped 7 bases and J dropped 5; count of bases not matched to a gene: 8. CDR3 size: 14 residues. The germline V gene encodes CDR1 LNHDA and CDR2 SQIVND (reference sequence). Clones were sequenced by immunoSEQ multiplex PCR, and TCRdb holds only the in-frame ones, with some missing. Among tens of thousands of clones listed, approximately 90% were seen once. This sample is part of a study of OX40 agonist ivuxolimab in advanced cancers. Background on the study: Clinicians treated patients with ivuxolimab, an agonistic anti-OX40 (CD134) antibody. Every 2 weeks, patients got intravenous ivuxolimab at one of six dose levels (0.01-10 mg/kg). Patients were under 90% male with ages roughly 20 to 80, mean roughly 55.

Broader study findings: Relative to CD4+ cells, CD8+ T cells on average had more expanded clones.

The sequence derives from an adult with an advanced solid tumor such as melanoma, head and neck, liver or kidney cancer. This specimen consisted of CD4+ or CD8+ T cells sorted from blood, obtained in a trial of the OX40 agonist ivuxolimab. The rearrangement joins TRBV19 to TRBJ1-1; 9 nucleotides align to TRBD1. The CDR3 is CASKRETGGTEAFF. The CDR3 bases are TGTGCCAGTAAACGGGAGACAGGGGGAACTGAAGCTTTCTTT.